The clone carrying this TCR beta chain is identified as medium-sized from frequency. The antigen is not known. CDR3 length: 13 amino acids. Germline-derived CDR1 and CDR2 are LNHDA and SQIVND (reference sequence). Roughly 40,000 genome equivalents of blood DNA were amplified for TRB. These data come from a study of T cell clusters in autoimmune cytopenias. Points from the study as a whole: TRB repertoire shifts in secondary cytopenia and chronic lymphocytic leukemia mostly reflected lymphoma, not autoimmunity.

TRB rearrangements were amplified by touch-down multiplex PCR with mixed TRB-A/B primers. TCRdb reprocessed the multiplex PCR reads, with one entry per CDR3 protein and no DNA. Recorded for this sample: 6,500 to 7,500 distinct CDR3 sequences. This receptor was obtained from a human donor with an autoimmune cytopenia or autoimmune hepatitis (not recorded which). The sequenced material came from peripheral blood. The rearrangement links TRBV19 to TRBJ1-6. The CDR3 sequence is CASSTVGFRALHF.